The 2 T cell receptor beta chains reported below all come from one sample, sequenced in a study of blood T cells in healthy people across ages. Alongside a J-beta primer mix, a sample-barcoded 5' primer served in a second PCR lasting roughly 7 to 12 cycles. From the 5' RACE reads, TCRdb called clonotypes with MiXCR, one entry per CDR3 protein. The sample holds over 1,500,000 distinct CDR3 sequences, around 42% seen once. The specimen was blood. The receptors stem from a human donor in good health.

CDR3 nucleotides: TGTGCCACCAGTGACCCCTCTGGGGCCAACGTCCTGACTTTC. Amino acid sequence: CATSDPSGANVLTF. The chain couples TRBV24-1 to TRBJ2-6; no clear D. The CDR3 is 14 amino acids. Deletions cut 4 bases from V and 0 bases from J, with 3 bases between. CDR1 is KGHDR and CDR2 is SFDVKD in the germline V gene.

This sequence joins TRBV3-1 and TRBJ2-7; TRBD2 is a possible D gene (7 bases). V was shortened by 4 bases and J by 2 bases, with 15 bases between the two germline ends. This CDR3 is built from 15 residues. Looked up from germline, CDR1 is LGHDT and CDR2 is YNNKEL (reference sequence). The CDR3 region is CASSRGRGQTYEQYF. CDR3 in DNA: TGTGCCAGCAGCCGGGGGCGGGGGCAAACCTACGAGCAGTACTTC.